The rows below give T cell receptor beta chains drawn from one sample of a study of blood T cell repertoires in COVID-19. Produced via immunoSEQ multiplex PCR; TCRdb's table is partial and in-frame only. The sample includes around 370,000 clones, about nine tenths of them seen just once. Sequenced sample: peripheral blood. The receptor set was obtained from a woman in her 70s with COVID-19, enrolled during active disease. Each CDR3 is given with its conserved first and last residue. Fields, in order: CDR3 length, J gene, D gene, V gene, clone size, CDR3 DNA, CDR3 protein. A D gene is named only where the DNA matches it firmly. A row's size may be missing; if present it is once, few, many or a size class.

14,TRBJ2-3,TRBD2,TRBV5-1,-,TGCGCCAGCAGCATCGGACTAGTCTTGGATACGCAGTATTTT,CASSIGLVLDTQYF
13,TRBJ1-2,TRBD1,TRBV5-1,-,TGCGCCAGCAGCCCTGGGACAGCTTGGGGCTACACCTTC,CASSPGTAWGYTF
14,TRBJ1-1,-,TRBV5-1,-,TGCGCCAGCAGCTTGGCGGGGTCGGGCACTGAAGCTTTCTTT,CASSLAGSGTEAFF
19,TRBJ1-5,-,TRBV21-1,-,TGTGCCAGCAGCAAAGGAAGGGACAGGGTCGCATATAGCAATCAGCCCCAGCATTTT,CASSKGRDRVAYSNQPQHF
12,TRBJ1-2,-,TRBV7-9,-,TGTGCCTTAGGCGGGGGAAGAGGTGGCTACACCTTC,CALGGGRGGYTF
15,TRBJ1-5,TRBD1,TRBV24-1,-,TGTGCCACCAGTGCCGGGACAGAAGGCAATCAGCCCCAGCATTTT,CATSAGTEGNQPQHF
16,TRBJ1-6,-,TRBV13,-,TGTGCCAGCAGCTTAGAAGGGGGTAAACCGAATTCACCCCTCCACTTT,CASSLEGGKPNSPLHF
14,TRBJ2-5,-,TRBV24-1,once,TGTGCCACCAGGGGACCAGGGGATTTAGAGACCCAGTACTTC,CATRGPGDLETQYF
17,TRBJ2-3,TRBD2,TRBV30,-,TGTGCCTGGAGTGTTGGTAGCGGGGGGGCCGTAACAGATACGCAGTATTTT,CAWSVGSGGAVTDTQYF
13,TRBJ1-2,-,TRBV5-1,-,TGCGCCAGCAGCTTGGACAGGACCTATGGCTACACCTTC,CASSLDRTYGYTF
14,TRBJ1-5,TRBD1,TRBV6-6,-,TGTGCCAGCAGCGGACAGGGGAGCAATCAGCCCCAGCATTTT,CASSGQGSNQPQHF
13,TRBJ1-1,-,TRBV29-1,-,TGCAGCGTGACTGAGGGCGGGAACACTGAAGCTTTCTTT,CSVTEGGNTEAFF
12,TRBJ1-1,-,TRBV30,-,TGTGCCTGGAGTAGAGGGATCCCTGAAGCTTTCTTT,CAWSRGIPEAFF
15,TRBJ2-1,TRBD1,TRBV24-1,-,TGTGCCACCAGGCCCGGACAGGGAGCCTACAATGAGCAGTTCTTC,CATRPGQGAYNEQFF
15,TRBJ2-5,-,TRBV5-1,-,TGCGCCAGCAGCTTGGGGCCCGGACTGAAAGAGACCCAGTACTTC,CASSLGPGLKETQYF
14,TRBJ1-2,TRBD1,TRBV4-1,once,TGCGCCAGCAGCCCTACAGGGGGAATATATGGCTACACCTTC,CASSPTGGIYGYTF
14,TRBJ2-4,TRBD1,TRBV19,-,TGTGCCAGAGGGGGCATTAGGGCCAAAAACATTCAGTACTTC,CARGGIRAKNIQYF
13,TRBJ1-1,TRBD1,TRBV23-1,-,TGCGCCCGTGACAGGGTAGTAAGCACTGAAGCTTTCTTT,CARDRVVSTEAFF
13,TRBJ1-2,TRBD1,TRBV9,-,TGTGCCAGCAACCAGGGGGGTAACTATGGCTACACCTTC,CASNQGGNYGYTF
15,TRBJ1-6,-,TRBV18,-,TGTGCCAGCTCACCACGTCGAGACAGAGATTCACCCCTCCACTTT,CASSPRRDRDSPLHF
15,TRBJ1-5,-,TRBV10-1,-,TGCGCCAGCAGTGATGGTACAGGGACTAGTCAGCCCCAGCATTTT,CASSDGTGTSQPQHF
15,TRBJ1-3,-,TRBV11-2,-,TGTGCCAGCAGCCGCAGGGGTTTTTCTGGAAACACCATATATTTT,CASSRRGFSGNTIYF
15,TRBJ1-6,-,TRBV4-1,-,TGCGCCAGCAGCAAAGGGCAGGGAACCCCTTCACCCCTCCACTTT,CASSKGQGTPSPLHF
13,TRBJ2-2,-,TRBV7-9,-,TGTGCCAGCACCCGGGGAAGCACCGGGGAGCTGTTTTTT,CASTRGSTGELFF
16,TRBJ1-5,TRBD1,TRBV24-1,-,TGTGCCACCAGTATCGGGACAGGGGGCAACAATCAGCCCCAGCATTTT,CATSIGTGGNNQPQHF
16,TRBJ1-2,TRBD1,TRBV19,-,TGTGCCAGTAGTAACGACAGGGGGAACCCATCTATTGGCTACACCTTC,CASSNDRGNPSIGYTF
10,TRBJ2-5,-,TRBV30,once,TGTGCCTGGAGACAGAAGACCCAGTACTTC,CAWRQKTQYF
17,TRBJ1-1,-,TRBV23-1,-,TGCGCCCGCCGAAACGGGACACTGGAAATCATGAACACTGAAGCTTTCTTT,CARRNGTLEIMNTEAFF
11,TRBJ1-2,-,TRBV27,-,TGTGCCAGCAGTCCAGGGTCCGGCTACACCTTC,CASSPGSGYTF
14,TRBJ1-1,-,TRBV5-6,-,TGTGCCAGCAGCCTAGAAGGGGGGGCCACTGAAGCTTTCTTT,CASSLEGGATEAFF
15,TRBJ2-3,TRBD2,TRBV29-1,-,TGCAGCGGCGAGGGGGGACTAGCGTTGTCAGATACGCAGTATTTT,CSGEGGLALSDTQYF
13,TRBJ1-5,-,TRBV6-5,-,TGTGCCTCCCGGGTACATAGCAATCAGCCCCAGCATTTT,CASRVHSNQPQHF
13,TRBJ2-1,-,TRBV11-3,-,TGTGCCAGCAGCTTAAACGGTTTCAATGAGCAGTTCTTC,CASSLNGFNEQFF
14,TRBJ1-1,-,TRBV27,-,TGTGCCAGCAGTTTCTGGGGGGGGGACACTGAAGCTTTCTTT,CASSFWGGDTEAFF
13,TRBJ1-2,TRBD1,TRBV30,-,TGTGCCTGGAGTGACAGGGGCAACTATGGCTACACCTTC,CAWSDRGNYGYTF
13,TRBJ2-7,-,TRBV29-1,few,TGCAGCGTTGAGACGTTGGAGGGGATCGAGCAGTACTTC,CSVETLEGIEQYF